This TCR beta chain was observed in a study of spatial heterogeneity in lung cancer. The CDR3 length is 16 residues. With V trimmed by 4 bases and J by 2 bases, 10 bases remained unmatched. Germline lookup yields CDR1 SGHTS and CDR2 YDEGEE. Described time point: sample taken at primary tumor resection. Extraction of whole RNA from tumor, nontumor lung or frozen PBMC preceded unsorted sequencing. General study findings and limits: Ubiquitous expanded tumor TCRs appeared in blood more at resection than follow-up.

This clonotype was seen ten or more times. As yet, its antigen is unknown. Each TCR cDNA molecule bore a unique molecular identifier. Each CDR3 protein is one row after TCRdb ran MiXCR on the 5' RACE reads. The data hold some 38,000 distinct CDR3 sequences, with roughly 8% observed a single time. Source: PBMCs, taken at surgery. This chain connects TRBV5-8 to TRBJ2-3, with 7 bases lining up with TRBD1. This sequence originates from a male donor with early-stage non-small cell lung cancer. The CDR3 spells CASSGPGTDFTDTQYF. CDR3 nucleotide sequence: TGTGCCAGCAGCGGGCCTGGGACAGATTTCACAGATACGCAGTATTTT.